This is a list of T cell receptor beta chains from one sample in a study of beta chain features in type 1 diabetes. Some clones are missing from TCRdb's copy, which holds only in-frame ones; the method was immunoSEQ multiplex PCR. The table lists roughly 40,000 clones, 64% of them singletons. Sequencing input: Tregs from blood. These TCRs come from a woman in her twenties or thirties in good health. CDR3s include the opening cysteine and the closing phenylalanine or tryptophan. The D gene is left open where the match is weak. Expanded clones get a size class; other rows say once, few or many, or leave the size out.

>TRBV7-9|TRBJ2-3|few|TRBD1
CASSHQGASTDTQYF
TGTGCCAGCAGCCATCAGGGGGCGAGCACAGATACGCAGTATTTT
>TRBV7-9|TRBJ2-2|once|TRBD2
CASSTPSSSGVNTGELFF
TGTGCCAGCAGCACCCCATCCTCCAGCGGGGTAAACACCGGGGAGCTGTTTTTT
>TRBV28|TRBJ1-3|.|TRBD1
CASRRTGSNTIYF
TGTGCCAGCAGGCGGACAGGGAGCAACACCATATATTTT
>TRBV16|TRBJ2-4|.|.
CASSQSPVIAKNIQYF
TGTGCCAGCAGCCAATCCCCGGTAATAGCCAAAAACATTCAGTACTTC
>TRBV5-1|TRBJ2-7|few|TRBD1
CASSLAYRGTGEQYF
TGCGCCAGCAGCTTGGCCTACAGGGGGACTGGGGAGCAGTACTTC
>TRBV7-9|TRBJ2-1|once|TRBD2
CASSFIPQRETNEQFF
TGTGCCAGCAGCTTTATCCCACAGCGGGAGACCAATGAGCAGTTCTTC
>TRBV27|TRBJ2-5|.|.
CASSLFGRGTQYF
TGTGCCAGCAGTTTATTTGGACGGGGGACCCAGTACTTC
>TRBV5-1|TRBJ2-1|.|TRBD2
CASSLEVAGIREQFF
TGCGCCAGCAGCTTGGAGGTAGCGGGGATTCGCGAGCAGTTCTTC
>TRBV13|TRBJ2-1|.|.
CASSSRLRTGFYNEQFF
TGTGCCAGCAGCTCCCGTTTGAGGACTGGGTTCTACAATGAGCAGTTCTTC
>TRBV28|TRBJ2-3|.|.
CASTLAGLPSTDTQYF
TGTGCCAGCACCCTAGCAGGCCTCCCGTCCACAGATACGCAGTATTTT
>TRBV29-1|TRBJ2-1|.|TRBD1
CSVLGQGAPNEQFF
TGCAGCGTCTTGGGACAGGGGGCGCCCAATGAGCAGTTCTTC
>TRBV7-3|TRBJ2-1|.|.
CASSPYGPSGAYNEQFF
TGTGCCAGCAGCCCCTACGGTCCTTCGGGAGCCTACAATGAGCAGTTCTTC
>TRBV5-1|TRBJ2-2|.|TRBD2
CASSFLAGANTGELFF
TGCGCCAGCAGCTTCCTAGCGGGTGCGAACACCGGGGAGCTGTTTTTT
>TRBV7-2|TRBJ1-5|.|.
CASSLTSIQPQHF
TGTGCCAGCAGCTTAACTTCAATACAGCCCCAGCATTTT
>TRBV7-2|TRBJ1-2|.|TRBD1
CASSLTGRDYGYTF
TGTGCCAGCAGCTTGACAGGGCGGGACTATGGCTACACCTTC
>TRBV25-1|TRBJ2-1|.|.
CASSEVGIYNEQFF
TGTGCCAGCAGTGAAGTGGGCATCTACAATGAGCAGTTCTTC
>TRBV28|TRBJ2-3|.|TRBD1
CASMIPPPRHLDRVPSTDTQYF
TGTGCCAGCATGATTCCACCCCCGCGACACCTCGACAGGGTCCCTAGCACAGATACGCAGTATTTT
>TRBV28|TRBJ2-7|.|TRBD2
CASSLTSGSVEMENEQYF
TGTGCCAGCAGTTTAACGAGCGGGAGCGTCGAGATGGAGAACGAGCAGTACTTC
>TRBV9|TRBJ2-7|once|.
CASSVPGNSYEQYF
TGTGCCAGCAGCGTACCAGGGAACTCCTACGAGCAGTACTTC
>TRBV19|TRBJ2-3|once|TRBD2
CASRPLAGITDTQYF
TGTGCCAGTAGGCCTCTAGCGGGAATCACAGATACGCAGTATTTT
>TRBV7-2|TRBJ2-1|.|.
CASSPHGQYNEQFF
TGTGCCAGCAGCCCGCATGGACAGTACAATGAGCAGTTCTTC
>TRBV30|TRBJ2-7|.|.
CAWSVGGYEQYF
TGTGCCTGGAGTGTAGGGGGATACGAGCAGTACTTC
>TRBV29-1|TRBJ1-2|.|TRBD1
CSVGGQGTASRYGYTF
TGCAGCGTGGGAGGACAGGGAACGGCAAGCCGTTATGGCTACACCTTC
>TRBV5-4|TRBJ2-1|.|TRBD2
CASSWMTSGRGNEQFF
TGTGCCAGCAGCTGGATGACTAGCGGGAGAGGCAATGAGCAGTTCTTC
>TRBV7-2|TRBJ1-2|.|TRBD1
CASSLGGGFDGYTF
TGTGCCAGCAGCCTAGGAGGGGGCTTCGATGGCTACACCTTC
>TRBV9|TRBJ2-7|.|.
CASSVDQGSFSYEQYF
TGTGCCAGCAGCGTAGATCAGGGGTCTTTCTCCTACGAGCAGTACTTC
>TRBV7-3|TRBJ2-1|.|TRBD2
CASRAGTSGSNEQFF
TGTGCCAGCAGGGCCGGGACTAGCGGGAGCAATGAGCAGTTCTTC
>TRBV5-1|TRBJ1-1|.|.
CASSVQQGRAEAFF
TGCGCCAGCAGCGTACAACAGGGAAGGGCTGAAGCTTTCTTT
>TRBV5-1|TRBJ2-7|.|TRBD2
CASSPGLAGAYEQYF
TGCGCCAGCAGCCCGGGACTAGCGGGAGCCTACGAGCAGTACTTC
>TRBV7-3|TRBJ2-2|.|.
CASSARGLANTGELFF
TGTGCCAGCAGTGCGCGGGGGCTCGCGAACACCGGGGAGCTGTTTTTT
>TRBV7-9|TRBJ2-2|.|.
CASSLMGTNTGELFF
TGTGCCAGCAGCTTAATGGGGACAAACACCGGGGAGCTGTTTTTT
>TRBV5-1|TRBJ2-3|.|.
CASRTYRGGGTDTQYF
TGCGCCAGCAGAACCTATAGAGGCGGGGGCACAGATACGCAGTATTTT
>TRBV18|TRBJ1-1|.|TRBD1
CASSGQGANTEAFF
TGTGCCAGCTCGGGACAGGGGGCTAACACTGAAGCTTTCTTT
>TRBV5-5|TRBJ2-7|.|.
CASSQRDWSSYEQYF
TGTGCCAGCAGCCAAAGGGACTGGAGCTCCTACGAGCAGTACTTC